The present TCR beta chain was sequenced within a study of spatial heterogeneity in lung cancer. Time point of the sample: sample taken at primary tumor resection. A total of approximately 69 untreated early-stage non-small cell lung cancer patients served as donors. In this sample, this clonotype turned up many times. The V end lost 3 bases, the J end lost 4 bases, and 18 bases lay between the germline ends. Germline lookup yields CDR1 MNHEY and CDR2 SMNVEV (reference sequence). The CDR3 loop spans 17 amino acids. TCRdb reprocessed the 5' RACE reads via MiXCR and lists one record per CDR3 protein. Found here are tens of thousands of distinct CDR3 sequences, 7% of them singletons; the top ten hold roughly an eighth.

The TCR sequence derives from a male donor with early-stage non-small cell lung cancer. V gene TRBV27 combines with J gene TRBJ2-2, with D possibly TRBD2 on 6 matching bases. The specimen was PBMCs, collected at surgery. In nucleotides, the CDR3 is TGTGCCAGCAGTTTGGGGCTAGCGATCGACCCCACCGGGGAGCTGTTTTTT. It encodes CASSLGLAIDPTGELFF.